In its sample, the clone carrying this TCR beta chain was seen many times. Its antigen remains unidentified. V was cut by 0 bases and J by 5 bases, with 6 bases left in between. Germline values: CDR1 ENHRY, CDR2 SYGVKD. CDR3 length equals 13 residues. TCRdb independently ran MiXCR on the 5' RACE reads; one entry per CDR3 protein. Here the sample spans roughly 500,000 distinct CDR3 sequences, under 25% being singletons. The sample is drawn from a study of identical twins. Whole-study results and caveats: When twins shared out-of-frame alpha sequences, those sequences had excess low generation probability.

A further study also used this sample, focusing on T cells expressing NK-cell markers.

The chain uses TRBV10-3 and TRBJ2-3; no clear D. Sequenced: CD4+ T cells sorted from blood. The receptor comes from a woman aged 18-29 years in good health. In DNA, the CDR3 is TGTGCCATCAGTGAGTCGAGAAAAGATACGCAGTATTTT. Protein product: CAISESRKDTQYF.